This paragraph covers one TCR beta chain sequence. This clone was observed a handful of times. This clone's antigen is unknown. Base qualities are not provided; no much larger clone lies one nucleotide away. Library construction relied on the immunoSEQ multiplex PCR assay. As for the authors' bioinformatics: A statistical classification framework was developed to diagnose cytomegalovirus status using the catalog of TCR beta chain sequences. Drawn from immuneACCESS, this table holds only the in-frame rearrangements with V and J called that TCRdb kept. Clones are partly lost; checked studies trace under half to an unresolved V gene and leave the rest unexplained. That table gives V, J and clone size, and the DNA gave D and trimming. Within this sample are about 300,000 clones, with 88% of them counted one time only. The ten biggest clones cover over 0.7% of the sample. The entry originates in a study of cytomegalovirus exposure and HLA in healthy donors (dated by TCRdb to the late 2010s). In the study overall: A later analysis indicated that the 90 to 150 validation repertoires were generated on the platform also employed for the 720 or so repertoires of the first cohort. In addition to the first cohort of about 650 subjects, a separate validation cohort of approximately 130 different subjects was used. The study aimed to test whether signatures of past pathogen exposure could be identified by cataloging public T cell receptors. To predict cytomegalovirus infection status, the study combined high-throughput TCR immunosequencing, statistical association of individual TCRs with disease status, and machine learning. What the research found in general, with its limitations: A later analysis found that TCRs clustered in the first cohort also tended to co-occur in the roughly 120 validation repertoires, with approximately 95% of cluster scores above 0. A few of the identified cytomegalovirus-associated TCR beta chains were confirmed in vitro to be specific for cytomegalovirus antigens. The validation cohort had no HLA typing available for a later analysis, so co-occurrence within that cohort was assessed over all 120 or so repertoires. The authors suggested that the approach could potentially be extended to other disease states and immunological phenotypes. The study listed approximately 150 TCR beta chains as associated with cytomegalovirus. In both the original and validation cohorts, the classifier was reported to diagnose cytomegalovirus status with high specificity and sensitivity. Most TCR sequences were observed very rarely across donors, whereas some public TCRs were present in many individuals.

Trimming removed 10 bases from V and 5 bases from J; the gene matches leave 10 bases unexplained. The CDR3 has 15 amino acids, counting the end cysteine and phenylalanine. Only the CDR3 DNA is retained, 45 bases long and in frame from the first base. As encoded in the germline V gene (reference sequence), CDR1 is WNHNN while CDR2 is SYGVQD. Donors formed part of the validation cohort, which comprised about 120 subjects and was distinct from the first cohort of under 850 subjects. The sequence was obtained from a woman aged 18-29 years in good health and CMV-seronegative. Recombination linked TRBV10-1 to TRBJ2-2; TRBD2 matches 10 bases in the middle. Sequencing was carried out using PBMCs. CDR3 sequence: CATQRVLAGTGELFF. At the DNA level, the sequence is TGCGCCACCCAAAGGGTACTAGCGGGAACCGGGGAGCTGTTTTTT.